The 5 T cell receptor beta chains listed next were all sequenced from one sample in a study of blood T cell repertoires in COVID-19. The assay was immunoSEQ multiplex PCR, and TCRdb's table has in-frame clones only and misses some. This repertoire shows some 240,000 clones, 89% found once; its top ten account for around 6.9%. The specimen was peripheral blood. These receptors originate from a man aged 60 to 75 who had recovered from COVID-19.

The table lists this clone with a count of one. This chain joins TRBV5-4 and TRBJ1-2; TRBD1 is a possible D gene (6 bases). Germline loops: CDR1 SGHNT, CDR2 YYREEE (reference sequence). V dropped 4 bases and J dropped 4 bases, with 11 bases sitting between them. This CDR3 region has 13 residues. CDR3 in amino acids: CASSTNRAYGYTF. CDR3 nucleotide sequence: TGTGCCAGCAGCACTAACAGGGCCTATGGCTACACCTTC.

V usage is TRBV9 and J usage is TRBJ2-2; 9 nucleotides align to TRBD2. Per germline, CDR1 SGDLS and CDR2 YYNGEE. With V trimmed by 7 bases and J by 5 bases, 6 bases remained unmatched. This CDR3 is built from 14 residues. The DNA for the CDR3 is TGTGCCAGCGCGCTAGCGGGACAGACCGGGGAGCTGTTTTTT. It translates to CASALAGQTGELFF.

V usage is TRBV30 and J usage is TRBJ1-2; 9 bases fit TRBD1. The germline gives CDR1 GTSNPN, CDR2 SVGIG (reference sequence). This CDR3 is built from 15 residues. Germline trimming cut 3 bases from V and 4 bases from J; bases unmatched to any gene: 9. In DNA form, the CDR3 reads TGTGCCTGGAGCCTTACAGGGGGCTTCGGCTATGGCTACACCTTC. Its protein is CAWSLTGGFGYGYTF.

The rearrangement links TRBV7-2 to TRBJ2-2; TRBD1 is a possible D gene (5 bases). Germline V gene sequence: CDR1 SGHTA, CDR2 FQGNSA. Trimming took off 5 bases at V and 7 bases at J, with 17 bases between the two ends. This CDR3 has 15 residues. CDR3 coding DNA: TGTGCCAGCAGCCTACTCCCAGGGTCCAGCGGGGAGCTGTTTTTT. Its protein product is CASSLLPGSSGELFF.

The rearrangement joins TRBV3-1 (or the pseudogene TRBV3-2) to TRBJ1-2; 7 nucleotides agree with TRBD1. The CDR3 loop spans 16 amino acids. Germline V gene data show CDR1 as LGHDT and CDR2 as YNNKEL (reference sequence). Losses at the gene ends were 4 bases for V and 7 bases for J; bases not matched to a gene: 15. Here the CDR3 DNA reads TGTGCCAGCAGCCCGAACACGGGACAGAGAGCGGGTGGCTACACCTTC. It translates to CASSPNTGQRAGGYTF.